What follows describes a single TCR beta chain. Its target is not known. J gave up 7 bases and V 5 bases, and 8 bases lay outside the gene matches. Germline V gene lookup returns CDR1 SGHTA and CDR2 FQGTGA. CDR3 length equals 14 residues. The data were taken from a study of T cell responses to AZD1222 COVID-19 vaccine. Findings and caveats of the study: White British people made up most donors, females outnumbered males, and clonal diversity was possibly underestimated. Elevations in Spike-specific TCR breadth and depth followed administration of two AZD1222 doses.

The data were produced by immunoSEQ multiplex PCR, yet TCRdb's version contains in-frame clones alone and is incomplete. Among 120,000 or so clones, around 80% were seen once, and the ten largest hold roughly 4.8%. This chain links TRBV7-3 with TRBJ2-1, with TRBD1 matching 7 bases. Material: peripheral blood, obtained on day 0 of AZD1222 vaccination. This TCR was recovered from an adult in good health. CDR3 coding DNA: TGTGCCAGCAGCCCGACAGGGAGACTTAATGAGCAGTTCTTC. Amino acid sequence: CASSPTGRLNEQFF.